This TCR beta chain stems from a study of identical twins. This CDR3 has 16 residues. In germline, CDR1 is LGHNA, CDR2 YNFKEQ. Concerning this clonotype: The antigen is not known. A read error may account for a junction end that differs from germline.

A universal primer site came from template switching; cDNA carried unique molecular identifiers. Via MiXCR, TCRdb re-called the 5' RACE reads, giving one row per CDR3 protein. The table shows hundreds of thousands of distinct CDR3 sequences, with roughly an eighth occurring only once. Study conclusions and caveats: Compared with unrelated sharing, twin-shared out-of-frame alpha sequences had more low-probability sequences.

This sample also appeared in a second study, on yellow fever vaccine responses in identical twins. From that study: Twins reportedly had a vaccine T cell response that seemed partly convergent, partly personalized.

V and J are TRBV4-2 and TRBJ2-5; the D gene is possibly TRBD1 (5 bases). This receptor was taken from a young woman in good health. The sequenced sample was PBMCs. The CDR3 loop reads CASSQDIQGGQETQHF. The CDR3 coding sequence is TGTGCCAGCAGCCAAGATATTCAGGGTGGCCAAGAGACCCAGCACTTC.